The entry below gives a single T cell receptor beta chain sequence along with its context. Antigen: not known. Per the germline V gene, CDR1 is KGHSH and CDR2 is LQKENI. The CDR3 totals 18 residues. After removal of 2 bases from V and 4 bases from J, the junction contained 13 bases not matched to a gene. This specimen belongs to a study of Ad26.COV2.S vaccination and SARS-CoV-2 variants. Overall study: Administration of Ad26.COV2.S was intramuscular, either once or twice 56 days apart. Study observations and caveats: Placebo recipients trailed vaccine recipients in spike-specific TCR breadth.

Noted treatment: roughly 20 received Ad26.COV2.S at low or high dose, single or two shots; roughly five received placebo; per-sample allocation not given. Material that was analyzed had been drawn on day 63 after the first vaccine or placebo injection. The method was immunoSEQ multiplex PCR; TCRdb's version includes in-frame clones alone and lacks a portion of them. Here the sample spans hundreds of thousands of clones, more than 80% being singletons. The clonotype comes from a person between 18 and 65 years old who received the Ad26.COV2.S COVID-19 vaccine or a placebo. Specimen: peripheral blood, collected in a trial of Ad26.COV2.S vaccine versus placebo. V gene TRBV18 combines with J gene TRBJ2-3; 9 bases agree with TRBD2. The CDR3 coding sequence is TGTGCCAGCTCACCATTAGTACGGGCTAGCGGGACCCCAGATACGCAGTATTTT. Residues: CASSPLVRASGTPDTQYF.